This is a list of T cell receptor beta chains from one sample in a study of T cell responses to AZD1222 COVID-19 vaccine. Sequencing was performed with immunoSEQ multiplex PCR; in TCRdb, only in-frame clones are kept and a portion is missing. The sample records about 150,000 clones, approximately 90% being singletons. The sample was peripheral blood, taken on day 0 of AZD1222 vaccination. Receptor source: an adult in good health. The CDR3 runs from the conserved cysteine through the conserved F or W. A D gene is named only where the DNA matches it firmly. Some rows mark clone size as missing; the rest say once, few, many or name a class of expanded clone.

clone_size	v_call	j_call	d_call	cdr3_nt	cdr3_aa
.	TRBV2	TRBJ2-7	.	TGTGCCAGCAGTTCAGAGGGCTACGAGCAGTACTTC	CASSSEGYEQYF
few	TRBV7-6	TRBJ2-7	TRBD2	TGTGCCAGCAGCTTAGGCCTAGCGGACGACTCCTACGAGCAGTACTTC	CASSLGLADDSYEQYF
few	TRBV20-1	TRBJ1-5	.	TGCAGTGCGAGTGGGGGCGATCATCAGCCCCAGCATTTT	CSASGGDHQPQHF
.	TRBV19	TRBJ1-2	.	TGTGCCAGTAGTATCCGGGACGGTAACTATGGCTACACCTTC	CASSIRDGNYGYTF
few	TRBV28	TRBJ2-7	TRBD1	TGTGCCAGCAGGCGGACAGGCTTGTCCTACGAGCAGTACTTC	CASRRTGLSYEQYF
once	TRBV7-9	TRBJ2-1	TRBD1	TGTGCCAGCAGCTTCAAACACGGACAGGAGACTTACAATGAGCAGTTCTTC	CASSFKHGQETYNEQFF
.	TRBV27	TRBJ2-1	TRBD2	TGTGCCAGCAGTCCACCCACGGGAGGATACAATGAGCAGTTCTTC	CASSPPTGGYNEQFF
.	TRBV7-9	TRBJ1-1	TRBD1	TGTGCCAGCAGCGTAGACAGGGGATGGAACACTGAAGCTTTCTTT	CASSVDRGWNTEAFF
.	TRBV5-4	TRBJ2-5	.	TGTGCCAGCAGCTCTCCCGGACTACGAGGTTTTGAGACCCAGTACTTC	CASSSPGLRGFETQYF
.	TRBV6-4	TRBJ2-3	TRBD2	TGTGCCAGCAGTGACTCGGCGGGAGGGCTGGATACGCAGTATTTT	CASSDSAGGLDTQYF
.	TRBV4-3	TRBJ2-1	.	TGCGCCAGCAGCCAAGGTACAGAAGCTTGGAATGAGCAGTTCTTC	CASSQGTEAWNEQFF
.	TRBV5-4	TRBJ2-7	.	TGTGCCAGCAGCTTGGGAAGGACCTACGAGCAGTACTTC	CASSLGRTYEQYF
.	TRBV28	TRBJ1-2	.	TGTGCCAGCAGTTCAATTACAGGGTACTATGGCTACACCTTC	CASSSITGYYGYTF
.	TRBV12-3/TRBV12-4	TRBJ1-5	.	TGTGCCAGCAGTTTTTTCGCTCAGCCCCAGCATTTT	CASSFFAQPQHF
.	TRBV6-2/TRBV6-3	TRBJ2-7	.	TGTGCCAGCAGTTACCTGTCCCCCACGGACAGTGAGCCCTACGAGCAGTACTTC	CASSYLSPTDSEPYEQYF
.	TRBV19	TRBJ2-1	.	TGTGCCAGTAGTAGCCGTGCAATCAGGGCCAACAATGAGCAGTTCTTC	CASSSRAIRANNEQFF
.	TRBV4-1	TRBJ1-4	.	TGCGCCAGCAGCCAGACAGGATTTAATGAAAAACTGTTTTTT	CASSQTGFNEKLFF
.	TRBV6-2/TRBV6-3	TRBJ1-3	.	TGTGCCAGCAGTTCGATAGAGCTCTCTGGAAACACCATATATTTT	CASSSIELSGNTIYF
.	TRBV19	TRBJ2-1	TRBD2	TGTGCCACCATCGGACTAGCGGGAGGGCCGGGCTCCTACAATGAGCAGTTCTTC	CATIGLAGGPGSYNEQFF
.	TRBV7-9	TRBJ1-2	.	TGTGCCAGCAGCTTAGGAGGGGAATTCTATGGCTACACCTTC	CASSLGGEFYGYTF
.	TRBV6-4	TRBJ1-5	.	TGTGCCAGCAGCACCGAACAGGGCGGTCAGCCCCAGCATTTT	CASSTEQGGQPQHF
once	TRBV27	TRBJ2-7	.	TGTGCCAGCAGGAAACCGGGACAACGGACCTACGAGCAGTACTTC	CASRKPGQRTYEQYF